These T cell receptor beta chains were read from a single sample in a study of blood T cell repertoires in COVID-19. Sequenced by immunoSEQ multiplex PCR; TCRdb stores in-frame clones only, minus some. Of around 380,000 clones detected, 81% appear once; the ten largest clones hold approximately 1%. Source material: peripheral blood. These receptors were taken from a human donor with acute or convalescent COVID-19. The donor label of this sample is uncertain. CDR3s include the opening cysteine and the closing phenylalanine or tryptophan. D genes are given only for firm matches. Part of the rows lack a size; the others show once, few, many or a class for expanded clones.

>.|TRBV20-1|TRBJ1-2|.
TGCAGTGCGACGGAGAACTATGGCTACACCTTC
CSATENYGYTF
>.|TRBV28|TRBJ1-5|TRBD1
TGTGCCAGCAGTTTAGGAGGGGGCGGAAAGCCCCAGCATTTT
CASSLGGGGKPQHF
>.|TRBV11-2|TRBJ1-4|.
TGTGCCTCCCGGCGGGGGGTGGGGGAAAAACTGTTTTTT
CASRRGVGEKLFF
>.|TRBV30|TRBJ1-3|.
TGTGCCTGGGGACCGGGACTCTCAGGAGGAAACACCATATATTTT
CAWGPGLSGGNTIYF
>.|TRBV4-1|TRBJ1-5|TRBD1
TGCGCCAGCAGCCTTTCCGGGACAGCAATAAATCAGCCCCAGCATTTT
CASSLSGTAINQPQHF
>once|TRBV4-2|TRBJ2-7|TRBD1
TGTGCCAGCAGCCTTGGGACAGGGAGAGTCTACGAGCAGTACTTC
CASSLGTGRVYEQYF
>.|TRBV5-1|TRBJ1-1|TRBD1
TGCGCCAGCAGCCCCGACAGGGGGATCGGCGTGAACACTGAAGCTTTCTTT
CASSPDRGIGVNTEAFF
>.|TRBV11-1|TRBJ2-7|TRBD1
TGTGCCAGCAGCTCAAGACAGGGTCGGGATGGGCAGTACTTC
CASSSRQGRDGQYF
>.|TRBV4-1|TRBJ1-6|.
TGCGCCAGCAGCCATGCGCCCTATAATTCACCCCTCCACTTT
CASSHAPYNSPLHF
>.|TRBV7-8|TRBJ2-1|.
TGTGCCAGCAGCTTACGGGATCTCTTGGGGAATGAGCAGTTCTTC
CASSLRDLLGNEQFF
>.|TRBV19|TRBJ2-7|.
TGTGCCAGTAGTATAGACAGGCCAGCCTACGAGCAGTACTTC
CASSIDRPAYEQYF
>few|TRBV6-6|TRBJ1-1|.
TGTGCCAGCAGCCAGGTTCTGGGCGTTGGAGCTTTCTTT
CASSQVLGVGAFF
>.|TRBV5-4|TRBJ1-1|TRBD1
TGTGCCAGCAGCCCCAATCGGGGGACAGGGGCTATTTCTCCTTTCTTT
CASSPNRGTGAISPFF
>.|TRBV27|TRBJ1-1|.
TGTGCCAGCAGTTTATTCGACGGGGCTGAAGCTTTCTTT
CASSLFDGAEAFF
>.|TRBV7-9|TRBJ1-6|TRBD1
TGTGCCAGCAGCTTAGGGGACAGAAGTTCACCCCTCCACTTT
CASSLGDRSSPLHF
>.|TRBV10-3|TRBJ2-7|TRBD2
TGTGCCATCAGTCCCCAGGGACTAGGCTACGAGCAGTACTTC
CAISPQGLGYEQYF
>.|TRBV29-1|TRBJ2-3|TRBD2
TGCAGCGTTCGGGCGGGGGCAGATACGCAGTATTTT
CSVRAGADTQYF
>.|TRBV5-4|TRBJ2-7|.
TGTGCCAGCAGTGGCGGAAGGACATCTTCCTACGAGCAGTACTTC
CASSGGRTSSYEQYF
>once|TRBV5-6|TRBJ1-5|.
TGTGCCAGCAGCCCCCTGGGGGGACGCAATCAGCCCCAGCATTTT
CASSPLGGRNQPQHF
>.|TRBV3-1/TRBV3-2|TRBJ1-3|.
TGTGCCAGCACCCTGGCCGGAAACACCATATATTTT
CASTLAGNTIYF
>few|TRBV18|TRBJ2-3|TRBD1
TGTGCCAGCTCACCATCCCGGACAGGGAGCACAGATACGCAGTATTTT
CASSPSRTGSTDTQYF
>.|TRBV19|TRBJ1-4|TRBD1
TGTGCCAGTACCCGACTGTCGGACAGGAATGAAAAACTGTTTTTT
CASTRLSDRNEKLFF
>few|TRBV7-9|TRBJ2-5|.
TGTGCCAGCAGCCCGCGGTTCGTGATCCAGGAGACCCAGTACTTC
CASSPRFVIQETQYF
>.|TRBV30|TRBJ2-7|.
TGTGCCTGGAGTGTCGGGCAGGGCGGCGAGCAGTACTTC
CAWSVGQGGEQYF
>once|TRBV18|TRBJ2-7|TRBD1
TGTGCCAGCTCACCAAGGGGACAGGGGGCCTTCGAGCAGTACTTC
CASSPRGQGAFEQYF
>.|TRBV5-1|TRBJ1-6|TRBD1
TGCGCCAGCAGCCTCCTATTAACAGGGGATCGCAATTCACCCCTCCACTTT
CASSLLLTGDRNSPLHF
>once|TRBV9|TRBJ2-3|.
TGTGCCAGCACTCTCCTTTCCCAGGGCCCAGATACGCAGTATTTT
CASTLLSQGPDTQYF
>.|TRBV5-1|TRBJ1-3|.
TGCGCCAGCAGCTTGGCCCCTTACCTCCTACAGGGCAGCTCTGGAAACACCATATATTTT
CASSLAPYLLQGSSGNTIYF
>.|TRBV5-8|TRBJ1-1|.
TGTGCCAGCATGAGAGGGGGAGTTTTGGCTTTCTTT
CASMRGGVLAFF
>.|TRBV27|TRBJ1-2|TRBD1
TGTGCCAGCGCGTCGGGGACAGGGCACTATGGCTACACCTTC
CASASGTGHYGYTF
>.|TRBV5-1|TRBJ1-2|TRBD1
TGCGCCAGCAGCCAAGGGGGCCTTTGGCATGGCTACACCTTC
CASSQGGLWHGYTF
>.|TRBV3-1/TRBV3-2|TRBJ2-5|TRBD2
TGTGCCAGCAGAGAAGGCGGGGGGGTTTTTGAGACCCAGTACTTC
CASREGGGVFETQYF
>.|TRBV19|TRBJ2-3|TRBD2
TGTGCCAGTAGTAGGCGAGCGGGAGGGACAGATACGCAGTATTTT
CASSRRAGGTDTQYF